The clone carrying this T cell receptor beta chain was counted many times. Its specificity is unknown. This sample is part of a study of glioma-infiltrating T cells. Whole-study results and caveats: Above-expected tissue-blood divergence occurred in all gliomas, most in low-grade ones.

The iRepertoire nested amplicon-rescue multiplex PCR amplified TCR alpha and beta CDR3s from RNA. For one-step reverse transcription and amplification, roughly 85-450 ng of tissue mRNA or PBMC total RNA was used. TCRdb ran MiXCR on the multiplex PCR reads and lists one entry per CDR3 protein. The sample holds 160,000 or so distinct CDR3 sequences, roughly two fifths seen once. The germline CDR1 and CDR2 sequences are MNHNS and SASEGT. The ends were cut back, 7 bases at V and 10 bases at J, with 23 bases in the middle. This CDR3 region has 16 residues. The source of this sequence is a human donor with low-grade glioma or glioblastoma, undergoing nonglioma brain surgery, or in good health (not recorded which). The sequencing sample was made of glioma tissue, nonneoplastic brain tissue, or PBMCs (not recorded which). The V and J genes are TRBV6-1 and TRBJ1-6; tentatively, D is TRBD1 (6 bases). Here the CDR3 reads CASTRSGAGSESPLHF. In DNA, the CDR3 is TGTGCCAGCACTCGCTCGGGGGCCGGGTCGGAATCACCCCTCCACTTT.